This T cell receptor (beta chain) was identified in a study of cytomegalovirus exposure and HLA in healthy donors. Study results and limitations: According to the study, roughly 160 TCR beta chains were cytomegalovirus-associated.

Only in-frame clones appear in the TCRdb table, and some are missing; sequencing was by immunoSEQ multiplex PCR. In the table there are 50,000 to 65,000 clones, roughly nine tenths of which are singletons. In the case of this clone: The antigen is not known.

The source material was PBMCs. The TCR sequence derives from a woman between 18 and 30 years old in good health and CMV-seropositive.

The CDR3 DNA is TGTGCCAGCGGGGACAGGGGGCGGCATCAGCCCCAGCATTTT. Translation gives CASGDRGRHQPQHF. V and J are TRBV27 and TRBJ1-5; 12 bases are shared with TRBD1. V shed 8 bases, J shed 5 bases, and the junction held 4 bases outside the gene matches. From germline, CDR1 is MNHEY and CDR2 SMNVEV (reference sequence). The CDR3 is made up of 14 amino acids.